This T cell receptor (beta chain) originates from a study of long-term antiretroviral therapy in people with HIV (dated by TCRdb to between 2020 and 2023). About the full investigation: Collection of the earliest samples took place about a decade ahead of the 2015 WHO recommendation for immediate ART, at a time when ART was typically delayed until CD4 counts fell. From fewer than 35 adults with confirmed HIV infection, the cohort provided roughly 200 cryopreserved PBMC samples, gathered serially across a mean of about six years (range 1-12). Whether ART initiation and durable HIV suppression were associated with changes in peripheral blood TRB repertoire composition and diversity was tested in a retrospective serial study. Of the 30 participants with HIV, approximately twelve were female. No cross-contamination during QIAcube processing was shown when test extractions of a monoclonal T-cell line were performed alongside some 33 polyclonal samples.

The CDR3 has 18 amino acids, counting the end cysteine and phenylalanine. The sequence is cut down to CDR3 DNA, 54 bases in frame from base 1. General findings and caveats noted by the study authors: Unsorted PBMC were profiled instead of sorted CD4+ and CD8+ T cells because pre-ART samples had limited cell numbers. Starting ART was linked to a significant rise in TRB diversity, yet even after long-term ART the diversity remained significantly lower than in transplant donor controls. Limited PBMC availability meant only the TCR beta chain was sequenced, without alpha chain pairing. Inferences about post-ART repertoire changes were limited because no data were available on ART adherence, viral resistance or therapy changes. The samples were dated from about 2003 to 2018, and the ART regimens that were used may be less effective than current ART regimens. CDR3 length ranges in HIV repertoires were narrower than in controls, and network structure suggested an antigen-experienced repertoire with only a slight naive shift after ART. Expanded TRB clones identified before ART initiation dominated the repertoire at all time points, although this dominance fluctuated and declined in many PLHIV after ART.

The immunoSEQ hsTCRB v3.0 assay was used at survey level resolution to sequence the TRB variable region. A depth of roughly 35,000-50,000 T-cell genomes per sample was targeted for TRB sequencing. Pooled TRB libraries were sequenced on an Illumina MiSeq with a v3 150-cycle kit. Per the source publication's procedure: Repertoire analysis was performed in R inside a reproducible Nextflow workflow that covered QC, data transformation and analysis. LymphoSeq2, an R package for exploring AIRR-Seq data, was used to implement custom analyses. Four samples that produced fewer than 5000 total TRB sequences were removed, so 200 or so HIV repertoires were analyzed. Of the approximately 190 retained HIV repertoires, about 60 were collected before and 120 to 130 after ART initiation. Each repertoire was downsampled to 5000 TRB nucleotide sequences, and summary statistics were averaged across 100 downsampling iterations. Only TRB sequences with CDR3 regions of at least seven amino acids were retained for analysis. Diversity was measured with a Shannon entropy-derived clonality score and the Gini coefficient. In the repertoire networks, any two of the top 5000 CDR3 amino acid sequences were connected whenever the two sequences differed by an edit distance of one. For TRB CDR3 amino acid sequences, GLIPH2 was used to predict antigen specificity groups and MHC restriction. Known CMV, EBV, HIV or tissue antigen associations were flagged by matching CDR3 amino acid sequences against VDJdb and McPAS-TCR. Pre-ART, post-ART and control groups were compared with Wilcoxon signed-rank tests and Holm-Bonferroni correction. Drawn from immuneACCESS, this table holds only the in-frame rearrangements with V and J called that TCRdb kept. Clones are partly lost; checked studies trace under half to an unresolved V gene and leave the rest unexplained. The V and J calls and clone size are taken from that table; D and trimming were inferred from the DNA. Within this sample are nearly 25,000 clones, with 70% to 85% of them counted one time only. Of the sample, roughly 2.4% is held by the ten largest clones.

To be included, a participant needed at least one PBMC sample from before ART initiation plus at least two post-ART samples. Treatment was received in the United States of America by all participants with HIV. Before DNA extraction, cryopreserved samples containing 1-10 million PBMC were thawed and washed. At the time of the earliest PBMC sample, participants with HIV were aged between roughly 20 and 60 years. PBMC samples from each participant spanned 1-4 timepoints before ART initiation and 2-8 timepoints after ART initiation, with a median of 7 samples. Serial HIV viral load, CD4+ T-cell count, ART history and demographic data were obtained for every participant. Using a Qiagen kit on a QIAcube, genomic DNA was extracted from unsorted PBMC, with samples processed in batches of 12. As concerns this clone: This receptor's antigen is unknown. Per-base qualities were not stored, and no clone one base away is much larger.

The receptor chain draws on TRBV22-1 and TRBJ2-7; TRBD1 is taken as the D call from the table, unchecked against the DNA. TRBV22-1 is classified as a pseudogene. This TCR came from a man over 45 with HIV. The material was unsorted PBMCs, obtained 3 years after starting antiretroviral therapy. The CDR3 protein is CPGSAAWGEGHHSYEQYF. Here is the DNA: TGTCCTGGGAGCGCAGCCTGGGGCGAGGGACACCATTCCTACGAGCAGTACTTC.